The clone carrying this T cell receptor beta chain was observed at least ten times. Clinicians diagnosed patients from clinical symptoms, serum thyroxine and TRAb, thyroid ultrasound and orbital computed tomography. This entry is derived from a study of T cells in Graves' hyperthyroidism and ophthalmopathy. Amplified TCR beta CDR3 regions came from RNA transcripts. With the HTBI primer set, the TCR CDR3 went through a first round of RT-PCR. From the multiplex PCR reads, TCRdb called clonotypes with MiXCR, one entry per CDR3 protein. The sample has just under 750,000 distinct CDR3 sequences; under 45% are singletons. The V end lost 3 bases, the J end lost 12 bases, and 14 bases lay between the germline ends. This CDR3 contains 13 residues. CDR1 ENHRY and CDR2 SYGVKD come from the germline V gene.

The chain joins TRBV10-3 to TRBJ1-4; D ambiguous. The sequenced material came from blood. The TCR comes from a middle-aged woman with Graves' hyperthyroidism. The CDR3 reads CAISDERRGELFF. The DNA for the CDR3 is TGTGCCATCAGTGACGAGCGCCGGGGAGAACTGTTTTTT.